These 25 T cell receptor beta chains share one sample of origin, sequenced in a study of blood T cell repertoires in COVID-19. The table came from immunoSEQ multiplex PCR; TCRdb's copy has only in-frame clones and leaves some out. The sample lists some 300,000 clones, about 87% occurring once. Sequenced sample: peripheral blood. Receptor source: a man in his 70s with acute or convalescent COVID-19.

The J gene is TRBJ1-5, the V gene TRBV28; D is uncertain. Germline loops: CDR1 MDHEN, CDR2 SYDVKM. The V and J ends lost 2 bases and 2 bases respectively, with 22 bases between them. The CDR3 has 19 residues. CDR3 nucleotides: TGTGCCAGCAGTTTAATCTTGAGGGCGGTTGAGGGAGGCAATCAGCCCCAGCATTTT. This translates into CASSLILRAVEGGNQPQHF.

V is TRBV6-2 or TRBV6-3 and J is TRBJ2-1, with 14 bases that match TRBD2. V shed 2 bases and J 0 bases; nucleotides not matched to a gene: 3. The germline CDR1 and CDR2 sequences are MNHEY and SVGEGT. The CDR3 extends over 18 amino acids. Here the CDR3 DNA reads TGTGCCAGCAGTTACAGACTAGCGGGAGGGAGCTCCTACAATGAGCAGTTCTTC. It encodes CASSYRLAGGSSYNEQFF.

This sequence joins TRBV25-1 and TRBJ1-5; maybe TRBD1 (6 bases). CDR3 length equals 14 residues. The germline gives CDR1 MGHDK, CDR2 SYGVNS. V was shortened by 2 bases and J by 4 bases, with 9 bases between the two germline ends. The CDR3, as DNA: TGTGCCAGCAGTGAAACAGGGTGGAATCAGCCCCAGCATTTT. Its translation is CASSETGWNQPQHF.

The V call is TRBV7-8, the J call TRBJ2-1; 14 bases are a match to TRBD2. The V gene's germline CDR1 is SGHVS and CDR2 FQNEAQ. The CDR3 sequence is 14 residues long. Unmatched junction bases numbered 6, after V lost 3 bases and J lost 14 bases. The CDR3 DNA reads TGTGCCAGCAGCTTCGGGACTAGCGGGGGAGAGAAGTTCTTC. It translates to CASSFGTSGGEKFF.

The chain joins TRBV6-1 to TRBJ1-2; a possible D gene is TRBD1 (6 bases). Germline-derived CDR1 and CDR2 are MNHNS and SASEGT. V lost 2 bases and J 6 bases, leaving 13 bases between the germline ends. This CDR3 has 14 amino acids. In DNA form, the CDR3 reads TGTGCCAGCAGTGAAAGTACAGGGTGGAATGGCTACACCTTC. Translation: CASSESTGWNGYTF.

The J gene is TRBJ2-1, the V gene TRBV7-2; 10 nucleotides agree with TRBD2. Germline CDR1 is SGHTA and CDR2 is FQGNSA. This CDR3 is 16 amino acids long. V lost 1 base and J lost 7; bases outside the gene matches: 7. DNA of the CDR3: TGTGCCAGCAGCTTAGAGGCTAGCGGGGGCTGGAATGAGCAGTTCTTC. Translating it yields CASSLEASGGWNEQFF.

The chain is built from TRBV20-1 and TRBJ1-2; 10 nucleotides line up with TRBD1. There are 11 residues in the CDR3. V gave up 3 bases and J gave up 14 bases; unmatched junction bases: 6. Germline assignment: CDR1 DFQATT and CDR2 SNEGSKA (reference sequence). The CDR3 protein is CSASHGQGGTF. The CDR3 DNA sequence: TGCAGTGCTAGTCACGGACAGGGGGGTACCTTC.

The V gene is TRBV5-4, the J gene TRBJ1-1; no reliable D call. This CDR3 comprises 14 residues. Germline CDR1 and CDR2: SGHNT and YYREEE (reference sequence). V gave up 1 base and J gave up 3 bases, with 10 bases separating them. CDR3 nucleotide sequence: TGTGCCAGCAGCTTGTTGGCCACCCACACTGAAGCTTTCTTT. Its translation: CASSLLATHTEAFF.

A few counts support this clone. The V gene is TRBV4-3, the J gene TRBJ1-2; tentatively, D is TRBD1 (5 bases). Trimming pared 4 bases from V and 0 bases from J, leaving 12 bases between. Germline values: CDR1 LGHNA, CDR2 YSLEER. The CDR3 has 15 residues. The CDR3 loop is CASSPGDESNYGYTF. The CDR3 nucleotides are TGCGCCAGCAGCCCGGGGGACGAGTCTAACTATGGCTACACCTTC.

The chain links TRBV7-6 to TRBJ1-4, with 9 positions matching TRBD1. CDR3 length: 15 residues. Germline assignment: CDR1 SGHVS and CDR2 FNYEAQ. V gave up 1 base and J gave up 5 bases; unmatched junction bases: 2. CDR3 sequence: CASSLGTGVNEKLFF. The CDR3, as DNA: TGTGCCAGCAGCTTAGGGACAGGGGTGAATGAAAAACTGTTTTTT.

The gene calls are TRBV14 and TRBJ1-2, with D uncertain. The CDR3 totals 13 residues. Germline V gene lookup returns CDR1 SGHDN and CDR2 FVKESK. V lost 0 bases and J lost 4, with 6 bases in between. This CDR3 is CASSQDYTYGYTF. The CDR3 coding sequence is TGTGCCAGCAGCCAAGATTACACCTATGGCTACACCTTC.

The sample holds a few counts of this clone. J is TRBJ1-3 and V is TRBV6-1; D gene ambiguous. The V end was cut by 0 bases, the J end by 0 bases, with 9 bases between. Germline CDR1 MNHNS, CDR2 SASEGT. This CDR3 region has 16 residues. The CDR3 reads CASSEALSGSGNTIYF. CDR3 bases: TGTGCCAGCAGTGAAGCCCTGTCGGGCTCTGGAAACACCATATATTTT.

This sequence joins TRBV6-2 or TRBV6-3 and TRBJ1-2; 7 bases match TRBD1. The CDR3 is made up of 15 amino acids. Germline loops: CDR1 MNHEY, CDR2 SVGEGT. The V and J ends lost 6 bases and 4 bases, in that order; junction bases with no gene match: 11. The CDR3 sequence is CASSRIGQASYGYTF. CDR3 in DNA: TGTGCCAGCAGCCGAATTGGACAGGCGAGCTATGGCTACACCTTC.

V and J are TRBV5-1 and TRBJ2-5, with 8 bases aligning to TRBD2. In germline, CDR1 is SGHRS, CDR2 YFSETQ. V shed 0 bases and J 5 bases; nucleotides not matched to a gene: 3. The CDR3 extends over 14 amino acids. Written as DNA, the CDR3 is TGCGCCAGCAGCTTGGGAGCGGGAGACGAGACCCAGTACTTC. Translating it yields CASSLGAGDETQYF.

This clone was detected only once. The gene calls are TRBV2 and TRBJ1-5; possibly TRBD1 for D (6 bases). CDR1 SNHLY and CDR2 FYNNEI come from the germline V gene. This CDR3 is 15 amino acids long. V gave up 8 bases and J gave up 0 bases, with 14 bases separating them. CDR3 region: CASHRQADSNQPQHF. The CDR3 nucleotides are TGTGCCAGCCACAGACAGGCCGATAGCAATCAGCCCCAGCATTTT.

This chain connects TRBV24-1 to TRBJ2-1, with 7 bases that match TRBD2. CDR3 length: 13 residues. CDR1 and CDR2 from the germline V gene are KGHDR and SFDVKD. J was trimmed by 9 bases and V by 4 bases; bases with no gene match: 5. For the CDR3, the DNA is TGTGCCACCAGTGACGGACTAGATCTTGAGCAGTTCTTC. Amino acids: CATSDGLDLEQFF.

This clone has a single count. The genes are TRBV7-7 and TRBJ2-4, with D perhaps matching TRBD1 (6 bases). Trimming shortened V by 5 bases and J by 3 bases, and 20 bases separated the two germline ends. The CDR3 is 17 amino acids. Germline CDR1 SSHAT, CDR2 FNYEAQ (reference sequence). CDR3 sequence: CASSRQNKTGNKNIQYF. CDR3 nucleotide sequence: TGTGCCAGCAGCCGCCAAAATAAAACAGGGAACAAAAACATTCAGTACTTC.

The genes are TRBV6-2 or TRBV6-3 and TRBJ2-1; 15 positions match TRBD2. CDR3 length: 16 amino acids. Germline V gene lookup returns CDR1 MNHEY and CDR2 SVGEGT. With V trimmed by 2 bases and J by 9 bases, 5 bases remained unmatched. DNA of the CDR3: TGTGCCAGCAGTTACGGACTAGCGGGAGGGCTCAGTGAGCAGTTCTTC. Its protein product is CASSYGLAGGLSEQFF.

This CDR3 reads CASSSIKQGTSYQETQYF. DNA for the CDR3: TGTGCCAGCAGCTCGATTAAACAAGGGACTTCATATCAAGAGACCCAGTACTTC. J is TRBJ2-5 and V is TRBV21-1; TRBD2 reflects the table's D call only, with no check against the DNA. TRBV21-1 is flagged as a pseudogene. The CDR3 runs 18 residues.

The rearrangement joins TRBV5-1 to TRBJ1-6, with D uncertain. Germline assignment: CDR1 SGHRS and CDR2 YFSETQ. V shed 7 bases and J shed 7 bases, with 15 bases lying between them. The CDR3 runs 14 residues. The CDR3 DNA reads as TGCGCCAGCTCCCCGGGAGACCCAAATTCACCCCTCCACTTT. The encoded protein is CASSPGDPNSPLHF. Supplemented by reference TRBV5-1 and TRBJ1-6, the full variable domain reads KAGVTQTPRYLIKTRGQQVTLSCSPISGHRSVSWYQQTPGQGLQFLFEYFSETQRNKGNFPGRFSGRQFSNSRSEMNVSTLELGDSALYLCASSPGDPNSPLHFGNGTRLTVT.

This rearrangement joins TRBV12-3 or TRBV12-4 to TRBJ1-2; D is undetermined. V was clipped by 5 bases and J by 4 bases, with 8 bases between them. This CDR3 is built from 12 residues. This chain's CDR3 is CASSTRTYGYTF. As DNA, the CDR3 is TGTGCCAGCAGTACTAGGACCTATGGCTACACCTTC.

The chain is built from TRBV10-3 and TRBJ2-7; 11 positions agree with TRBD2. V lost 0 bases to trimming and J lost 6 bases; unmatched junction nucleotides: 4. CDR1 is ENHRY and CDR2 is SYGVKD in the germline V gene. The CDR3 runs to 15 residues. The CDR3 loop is CAISESTSGMVEQYF. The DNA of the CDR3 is TGTGCCATCAGTGAGTCGACTAGCGGGATGGTCGAGCAGTACTTC.

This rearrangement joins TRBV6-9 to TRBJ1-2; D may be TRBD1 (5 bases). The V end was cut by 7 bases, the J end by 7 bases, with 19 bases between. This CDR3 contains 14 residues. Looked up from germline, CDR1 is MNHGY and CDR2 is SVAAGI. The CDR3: CASTKDILTFGYTF. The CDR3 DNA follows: TGTGCCAGCACTAAGGACATACTGACCTTTGGCTACACCTTC.

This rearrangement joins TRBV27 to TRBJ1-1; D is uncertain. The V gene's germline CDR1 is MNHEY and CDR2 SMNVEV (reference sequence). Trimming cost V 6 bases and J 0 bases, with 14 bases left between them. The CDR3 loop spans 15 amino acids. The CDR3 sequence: CASSSPRGMNTEAFF. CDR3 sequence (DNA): TGTGCCAGCAGCTCTCCGAGAGGAATGAACACTGAAGCTTTCTTT.

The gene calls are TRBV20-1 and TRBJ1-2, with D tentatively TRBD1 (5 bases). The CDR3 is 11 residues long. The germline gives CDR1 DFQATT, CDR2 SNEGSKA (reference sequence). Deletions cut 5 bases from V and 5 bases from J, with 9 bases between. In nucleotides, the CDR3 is TGCAGTGCTGGACCAGGGTATGGCTACACCTTC. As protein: CSAGPGYGYTF.